This T cell receptor beta chain came from a study of regulatory T cells in long-lasting Graves disease. CDR1 is SGHAT, CDR2 FQNNGV, per germline. This CDR3 has 16 residues. Losses at the gene ends were 5 bases for V and 4 bases for J; bases not matched to a gene: 14. Study-wide results and limits: TRBV28 was favored in persistent disease, as were TRBJ1-2 and TRBJ2-5. The study found lower TCR diversity in persistent Graves' patients than in newly diagnosed ones.

Libraries of TCR beta came from iRepertoire HTBI primers plus Arm-PCR of CDR3 regions. TCRdb called the multiplex PCR reads again in MiXCR, with one record for every CDR3 protein. In the table there are 650,000 to 850,000 distinct CDR3 sequences, approximately 29% of which are singletons. On this clonotype: Its antigen remains unidentified.

The sample's time point: persistent/refractory GD, antithyroid drugs over 5 years with positive TRAb. RNA extracted from PBMCs served as the sequencing template. Investigators report Graves' disease was diagnosed under American Thyroid Association guidelines. The authors drew patients from an endocrinology department in Xi'an, China. Material: peripheral blood mononuclear cells (PBMCs), obtained when the disease was refractory, from a patient treated with antithyroid drugs. This receptor was identified in a female donor with Graves disease. The chain recombines TRBV11-2 with TRBJ2-7; 7 bases align to TRBD1. The CDR3 DNA follows: TGTGCCAGCAGCCCTTTCGACAGGGTGAAGTCTTACGAGCAGTACTTC. This gives the protein CASSPFDRVKSYEQYF.